This T cell receptor beta chain was captured in a study of low-dose radiotherapy and immunotherapy resistance in tumors. The germline V gene encodes CDR1 KGHSH and CDR2 LQKENI. CDR3 length: 14 residues. The J segment lost 2 bases and the V segment lost 4 bases, leaving 3 bases of the junction unmatched. Time point meaning: after trial treatment. The treatment here: LDRT plus nivolumab, ipilimumab, low-dose cyclophosphamide and aspirin (RACIN trial). With TRAV- and TRBV-specific primers, first-strand cDNA was made, covering the alpha and beta chains. TCR amplification ran roughly 20 PCR cycles using constant-region and V-primer adapter primers. TCRdb reprocessed the reads via MiXCR and lists one record per CDR3 protein. The sample holds fewer than 110,000 distinct CDR3 sequences, about 20% seen once. This clonotype was counted at least ten times.

Here the sequenced sample was PBMCs, taken after low-dose radiotherapy plus immunotherapy. The chain links TRBV18 to TRBJ2-7; 9 bases map to TRBD2. This TCR was recovered from a male donor with prostate cancer. CDR3 amino acids: CASSLRGGAYEQYF. The DNA of the CDR3 is TGTGCCAGCTCACTTCGCGGGGGGGCCTACGAGCAGTACTTC.